The sequence of this TCR beta chain was determined in a study of cytomegalovirus exposure and HLA in healthy donors. In the study overall: Of 300 to 500 genotyped donors, about 80% grouped in the Caucasian-associated ancestry cluster. General study points: An analysis done earlier found most TCR beta V segments productive about 87% or about 30% of the time. TCR beta chains associated with HLA were, in a later analysis, more clonally expanded than equally common others.

After removal of 3 bases from V and 9 bases from J, the junction contained 7 bases not matched to a gene. CDR1 is SGHNT, CDR2 YENEEA, per germline. This CDR3 comprises 15 residues. The PCR made use of 60 Vbeta and 13 Jbeta primers. Assay: immunoSEQ multiplex PCR; the TCRdb copy retains only in-frame clones and omits some. The sample lists about 160,000 clones, under 90% seen once, with approximately 1.6% in the top ten. As for this clone: Its antigen is as yet unknown.

Source material: PBMCs. The chain carries TRBV11-3 and TRBJ2-1; 11 bases fit TRBD2. The TCR originated in a male donor in good health and CMV-seronegative. This CDR3 reads CASSLGLAATGEQFF. DNA for the CDR3: TGTGCCAGCAGCTTGGGACTAGCGGCCACGGGTGAGCAGTTCTTC.